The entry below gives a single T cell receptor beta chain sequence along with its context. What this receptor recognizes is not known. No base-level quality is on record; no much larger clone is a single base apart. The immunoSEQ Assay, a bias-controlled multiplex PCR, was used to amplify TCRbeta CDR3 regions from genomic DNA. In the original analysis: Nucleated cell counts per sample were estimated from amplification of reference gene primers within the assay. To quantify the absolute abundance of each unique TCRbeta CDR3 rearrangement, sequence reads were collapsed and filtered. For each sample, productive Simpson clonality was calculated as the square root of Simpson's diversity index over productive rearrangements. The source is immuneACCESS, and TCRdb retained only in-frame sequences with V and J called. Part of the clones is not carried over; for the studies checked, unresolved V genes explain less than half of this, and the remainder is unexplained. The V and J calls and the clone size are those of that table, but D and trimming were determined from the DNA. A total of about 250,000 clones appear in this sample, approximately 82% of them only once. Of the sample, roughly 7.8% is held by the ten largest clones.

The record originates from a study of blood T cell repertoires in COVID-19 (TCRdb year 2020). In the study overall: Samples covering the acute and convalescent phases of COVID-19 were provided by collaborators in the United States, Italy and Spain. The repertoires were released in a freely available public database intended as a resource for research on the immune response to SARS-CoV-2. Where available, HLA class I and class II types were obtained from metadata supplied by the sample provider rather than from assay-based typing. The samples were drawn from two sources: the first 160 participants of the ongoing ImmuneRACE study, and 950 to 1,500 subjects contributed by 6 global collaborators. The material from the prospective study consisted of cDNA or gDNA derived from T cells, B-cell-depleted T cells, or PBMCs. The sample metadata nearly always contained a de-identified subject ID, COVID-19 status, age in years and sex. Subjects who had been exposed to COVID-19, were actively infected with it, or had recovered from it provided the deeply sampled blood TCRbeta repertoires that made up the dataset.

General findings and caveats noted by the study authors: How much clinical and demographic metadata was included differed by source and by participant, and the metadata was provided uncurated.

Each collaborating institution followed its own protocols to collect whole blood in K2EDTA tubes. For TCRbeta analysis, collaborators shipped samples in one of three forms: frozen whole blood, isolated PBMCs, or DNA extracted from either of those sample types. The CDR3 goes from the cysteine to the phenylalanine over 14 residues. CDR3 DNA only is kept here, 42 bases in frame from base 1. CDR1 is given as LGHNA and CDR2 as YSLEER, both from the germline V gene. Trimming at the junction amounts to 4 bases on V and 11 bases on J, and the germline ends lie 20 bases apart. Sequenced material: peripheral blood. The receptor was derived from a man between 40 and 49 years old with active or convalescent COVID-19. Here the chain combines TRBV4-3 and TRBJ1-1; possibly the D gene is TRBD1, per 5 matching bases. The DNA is TGCGCCAGCAGCCTTTCAGGGTCTCAAACAGAGGCTTTCTTT. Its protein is CASSLSGSQTEAFF.